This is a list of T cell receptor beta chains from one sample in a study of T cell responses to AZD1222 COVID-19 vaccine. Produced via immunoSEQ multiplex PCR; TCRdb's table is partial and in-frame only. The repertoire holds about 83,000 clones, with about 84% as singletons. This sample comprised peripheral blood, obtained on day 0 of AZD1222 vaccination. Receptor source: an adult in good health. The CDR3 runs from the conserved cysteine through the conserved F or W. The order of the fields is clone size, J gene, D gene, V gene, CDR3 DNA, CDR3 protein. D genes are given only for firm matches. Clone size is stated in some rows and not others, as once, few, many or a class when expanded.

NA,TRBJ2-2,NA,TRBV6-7,TGTGCCAGCAGTTACCCGCGGGTCCGCCCGAACACCGGGGAGCTGTTTTTT,CASSYPRVRPNTGELFF
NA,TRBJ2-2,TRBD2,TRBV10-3,TGTGCCATCCAGCTCTCGGGCGCCGGGCTAGCGGGGGGCACCGGGGAGCTGTTTTTT,CAIQLSGAGLAGGTGELFF
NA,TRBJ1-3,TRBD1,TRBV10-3,TGTGCCATCAGTGAAGGGACAGGGAGCTCTGGAAACACCATATATTTT,CAISEGTGSSGNTIYF
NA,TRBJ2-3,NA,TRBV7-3,TGTGCCAGCAGCTTGTACGAGAGCACAGATACGCAGTATTTT,CASSLYESTDTQYF
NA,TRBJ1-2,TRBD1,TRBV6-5,TGTGCCAGCAGTTACTCGATTGTGACAGGGAACTATGGCTACACCTTC,CASSYSIVTGNYGYTF
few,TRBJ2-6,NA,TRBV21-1,TGTGCCAGCAGCAAAATGATCCGGTCTGGGGCCAACGTCCTGACTTTC,CASSKMIRSGANVLTF
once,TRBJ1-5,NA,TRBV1,TGCACCAGCAGCCAGGGGCGCAGAGAGCAATCAGCCCAGCATTTT,CTSSQGRREQSAQHF
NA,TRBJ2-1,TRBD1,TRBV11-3,TGTGCCAGCAGCTCGGAGCCACCCGGGACAGGGGCCGATGAGCAGTTCTTC,CASSSEPPGTGADEQFF
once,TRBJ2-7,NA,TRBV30,TGTGCCTGGAGTCCCGCTCGCCGGCGGAGCTACGAGCAGTACTTC,CAWSPARRRSYEQYF
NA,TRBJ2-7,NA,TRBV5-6,TGTGCCAGCAGCTTCGGGTTCTCCTACGAGCAGTACTTC,CASSFGFSYEQYF
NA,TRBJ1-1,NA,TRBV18,TGTGCCAGCTCACCACAGGGCCAGGGTACTGAAGCTTTCTTT,CASSPQGQGTEAFF
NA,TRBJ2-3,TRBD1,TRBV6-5,TGTGCCAGCAGCTCCGGGACAGGGTTTTTGGATACGCAGTATTTT,CASSSGTGFLDTQYF
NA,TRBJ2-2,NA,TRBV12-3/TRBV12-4,TGTGCCAGCAGCCTCACCACCACCGGGGAGCTGTTTTTT,CASSLTTTGELFF
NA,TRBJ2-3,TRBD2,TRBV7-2,TGTGCCAGCAGCCTGCGGGGAGCGGGGAGCACAGATACGCAGTATTTT,CASSLRGAGSTDTQYF
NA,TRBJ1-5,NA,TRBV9,TGTGCCAGCAGCGTAGGATCGGGCCGCAATCAGCCCCAGCATTTT,CASSVGSGRNQPQHF
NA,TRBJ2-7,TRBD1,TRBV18,TGTGCCAGCTCAGGACAGGGAGGCGTCGAGCAGTACTTC,CASSGQGGVEQYF
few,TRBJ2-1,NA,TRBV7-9,TGTGCCAGCAGCTCTAGCAGGGCTGACAATGAGCAGTTCTTC,CASSSSRADNEQFF
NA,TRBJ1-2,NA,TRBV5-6,TGTGCCAGCAGCTTGAGGCAGAACACCTATGGCTACACCTTC,CASSLRQNTYGYTF
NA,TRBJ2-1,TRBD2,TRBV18,TGTGCCAGCTCACCTAGCGGGAAAACCTACAATGAGCAGTTCTTC,CASSPSGKTYNEQFF
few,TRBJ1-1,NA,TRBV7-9,TGTGCCAGCACCTGGGACGGAATGAACACTGAAGCTTTCTTT,CASTWDGMNTEAFF
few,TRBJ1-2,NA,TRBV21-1,TGTGCCAGCAGCAAACTGCGTCAGGCAGGACGGGGTAACTATGGCTACACCTTC,CASSKLRQAGRGNYGYTF
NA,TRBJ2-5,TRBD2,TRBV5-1,TGCGCCAGCAGCTTGGAGGGACTAGCGGGGGGTACTAGAGAGACCCAGTACTTC,CASSLEGLAGGTRETQYF
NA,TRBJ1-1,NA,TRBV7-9,TGTGCCAGCAGCGCACCCCCGAACACTGAAGCTTTCTTT,CASSAPPNTEAFF
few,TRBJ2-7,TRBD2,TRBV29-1,TGCAGCGCAGCTGGGGGGGGGAACTACGAGCAGTACTTC,CSAAGGGNYEQYF
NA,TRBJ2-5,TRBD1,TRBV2,TGTGCCAAGGGACAGGGCTGGGAGACCCAGTACTTC,CAKGQGWETQYF
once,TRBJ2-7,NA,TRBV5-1,TGCGCCAGCAGCTTGGAATGGGGTCACTCCTACGAGCAGTACTTC,CASSLEWGHSYEQYF
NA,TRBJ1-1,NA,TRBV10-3,TGTGCCATCAGTGAAGCAGCGGACACTGAAGCTTTCTTT,CAISEAADTEAFF
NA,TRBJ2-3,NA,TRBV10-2,TGCGCCAGCAGTGGGGGAAGCATGGGTCTCACAGATACGCAGTATTTT,CASSGGSMGLTDTQYF
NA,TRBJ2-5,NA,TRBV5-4,TGTGCCAGCAGCTTGAAGTTGGGGCTAGCGAGCCAGGAGACCCAGTACTTC,CASSLKLGLASQETQYF
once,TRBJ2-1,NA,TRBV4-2,TGTGCCAGCAGCCAAGATGAAGCGAACAATGAGCAGTTCTTC,CASSQDEANNEQFF
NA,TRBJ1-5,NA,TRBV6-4,TGTGCCAGCAGTGACTCGACGGGGAATAGCAATCAGCCCCAGCATTTT,CASSDSTGNSNQPQHF
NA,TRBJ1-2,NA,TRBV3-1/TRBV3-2,TGTGCCAGCAGCCAAGGCAGTTGGACGGATGGCTACACCTTC,CASSQGSWTDGYTF
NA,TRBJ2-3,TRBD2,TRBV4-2,TGTGCCAGCAGCCAAGACCCCCTTGGCGGGAGCAGCACAGATACGCAGTATTTT,CASSQDPLGGSSTDTQYF
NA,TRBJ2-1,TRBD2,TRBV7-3,TGTGCCAGCAGCTTGAGGCGGGAGGGTTACAATGAGCAGTTCTTC,CASSLRREGYNEQFF
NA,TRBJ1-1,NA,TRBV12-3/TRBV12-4,TGTGCCAGCAGATCCCCTCCAGCAGGAGAAGCTTTCTTT,CASRSPPAGEAFF
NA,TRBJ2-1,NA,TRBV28,TGTGCCAGCAGTCCCGACCGTTACAATGAGCAGTTCTTC,CASSPDRYNEQFF
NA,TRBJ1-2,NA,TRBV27,TGTGCCAGCAGAACAGGGACTCTTAACTATGGCTACACCTTC,CASRTGTLNYGYTF
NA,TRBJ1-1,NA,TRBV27,TGTGCCAGCAGCCCGCGTTTGGGGTTGAACACTGAAGCTTTCTTT,CASSPRLGLNTEAFF
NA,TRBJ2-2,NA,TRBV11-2,TGTGCCAGCAGCTTAAGGATCCCCAACACCGGGGAGCTGTTTTTT,CASSLRIPNTGELFF
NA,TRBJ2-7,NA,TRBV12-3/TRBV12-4,TGTGCCAGCACCTCGGGGTCACGCGAGCAGTACTTC,CASTSGSREQYF
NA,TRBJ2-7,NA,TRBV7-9,TGTGCCAGCAGCTGGGGACGCGAAACCTACGAGCAGTACTTC,CASSWGRETYEQYF
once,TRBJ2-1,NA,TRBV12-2,TGTGCAAGAGAAACAGGGAAGATGGGACTAAAGACCTACAATGAGCAGTTCTTC,CARETGKMGLKTYNEQFF
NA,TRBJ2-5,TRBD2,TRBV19,TGTGCCAGTAGTATGGGACTAGCAGCCAAAGAGACCCAGTACTTC,CASSMGLAAKETQYF
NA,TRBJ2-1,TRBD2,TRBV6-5,TGTGCCAGCAGTTACGTTGGGACTAGCGGGAGGAATGAGCAGTTCTTC,CASSYVGTSGRNEQFF
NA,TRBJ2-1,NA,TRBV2,TGTGCCAGCAGTGGGGATCGGGGGAATGAGCAGTTCTTC,CASSGDRGNEQFF
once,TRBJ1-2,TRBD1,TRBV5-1,TGCGCCAGCAGCTTGGGCGGGACAGACATTTCCTATGGCTACACCTTC,CASSLGGTDISYGYTF
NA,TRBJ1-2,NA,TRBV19,TGTGCCAGTGGGTTGGCAAGTTATAACTATGGCTACACCTTC,CASGLASYNYGYTF
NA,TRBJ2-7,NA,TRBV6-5,TGTGCCAGCAGTTACCGTACCACTAAGCCCTCCTACGAGCAGTACTTC,CASSYRTTKPSYEQYF
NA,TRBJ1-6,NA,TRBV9,TGTGCCAGCAGCTGGACTGGGGCGTTGGCTAATTCACCCCTCCACTTT,CASSWTGALANSPLHF
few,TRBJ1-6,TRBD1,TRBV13,TGTGCCAGCAGCTTAGCAGGGGGACAGCGCGGCAGTTCACCCCTCCACTTT,CASSLAGGQRGSSPLHF
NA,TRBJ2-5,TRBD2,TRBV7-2,TGTGCCAGCAGCCTGGGACTAGGGCAAGAGACCCAGTACTTC,CASSLGLGQETQYF
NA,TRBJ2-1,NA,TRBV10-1,TGCGCCACCGTAACAGTTCAGTTCTTC,CATVTVQFF
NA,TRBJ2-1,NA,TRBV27,TGTGCCAGCAACCAATACAATGAGCAGTTCTTC,CASNQYNEQFF
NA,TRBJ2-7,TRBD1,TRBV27,TGTGCCAGCAGTCTAGGGACAGGGGTCTACGAGCAGTACTTC,CASSLGTGVYEQYF
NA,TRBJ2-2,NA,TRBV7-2,TGTGCCAGCAGCTTAAGGTACACCGGGGAGCTGTTTTTT,CASSLRYTGELFF
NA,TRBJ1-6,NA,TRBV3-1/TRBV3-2,TGTGCCAGCACCCCCAAAGGGGCAATGTATAATTCACCCCTCCACTTT,CASTPKGAMYNSPLHF
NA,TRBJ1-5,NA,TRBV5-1,TGCGCCAGCAGCTTGGGTGGACAGAGCAATCAGCCCCAGCATTTT,CASSLGGQSNQPQHF
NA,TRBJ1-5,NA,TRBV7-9,TGTGCCAGCAGCTTAGGGACAGTTAGTAGCAATCAGCCCCAGCATTTT,CASSLGTVSSNQPQHF
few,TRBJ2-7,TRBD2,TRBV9,TGTGCCAGCAGCCCAGGACTAGCGGGAGGAAGCTACGAGCAGTACTTC,CASSPGLAGGSYEQYF